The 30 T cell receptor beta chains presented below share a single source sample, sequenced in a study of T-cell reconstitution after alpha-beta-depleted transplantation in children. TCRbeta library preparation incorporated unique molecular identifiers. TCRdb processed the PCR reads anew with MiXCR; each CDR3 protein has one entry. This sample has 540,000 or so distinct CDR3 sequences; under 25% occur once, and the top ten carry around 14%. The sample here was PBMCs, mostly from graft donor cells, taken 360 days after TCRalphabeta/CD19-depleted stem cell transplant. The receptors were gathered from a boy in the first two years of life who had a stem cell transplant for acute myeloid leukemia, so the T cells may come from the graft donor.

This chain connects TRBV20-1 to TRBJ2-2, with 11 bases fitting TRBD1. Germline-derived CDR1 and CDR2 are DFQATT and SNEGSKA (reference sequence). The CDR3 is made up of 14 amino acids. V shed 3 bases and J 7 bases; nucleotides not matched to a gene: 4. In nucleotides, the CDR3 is TGCAGTGCTAGTTGGACAGGGGGCTTCGGGGAGCTGTTTTTT. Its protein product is CSASWTGGFGELFF.

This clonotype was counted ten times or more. CDR3 sequence reads: CASRPGVGTDTQYF. The CDR3 DNA reads TGTGCCAGCAGGCCCGGTGTAGGCACAGATACGCAGTATTTT. V is TRBV12-3 or TRBV12-4 and J is TRBJ2-3, with unresolved D. This CDR3 spans 14 amino acids. The germline V and J ends were trimmed by 6 bases and 1 base, with 11 bases remaining between them.

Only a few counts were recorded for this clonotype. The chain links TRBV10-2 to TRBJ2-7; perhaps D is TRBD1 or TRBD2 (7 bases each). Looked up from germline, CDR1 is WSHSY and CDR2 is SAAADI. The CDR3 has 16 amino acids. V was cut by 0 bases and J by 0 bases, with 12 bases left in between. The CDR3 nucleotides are TGCGCCAGCAGTGAGTCGCCAGGGGGGGACTCCTACGAGCAGTACGTC. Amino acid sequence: CASSESPGGDSYEQYV.

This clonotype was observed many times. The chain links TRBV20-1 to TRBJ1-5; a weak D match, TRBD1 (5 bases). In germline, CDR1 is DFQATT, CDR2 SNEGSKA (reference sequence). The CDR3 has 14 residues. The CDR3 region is CSASWGGSNQPQHF. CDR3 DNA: TGCAGCGCAAGTTGGGGGGGGAGCAATCAGCCCCAGCATTTT.

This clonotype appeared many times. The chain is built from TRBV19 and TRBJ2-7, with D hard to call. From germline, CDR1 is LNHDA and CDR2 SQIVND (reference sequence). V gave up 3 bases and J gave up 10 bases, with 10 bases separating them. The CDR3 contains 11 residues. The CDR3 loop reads CASSISLLQYF. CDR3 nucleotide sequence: TGTGCCAGTAGTATCTCCCTTCTCCAGTACTTC.

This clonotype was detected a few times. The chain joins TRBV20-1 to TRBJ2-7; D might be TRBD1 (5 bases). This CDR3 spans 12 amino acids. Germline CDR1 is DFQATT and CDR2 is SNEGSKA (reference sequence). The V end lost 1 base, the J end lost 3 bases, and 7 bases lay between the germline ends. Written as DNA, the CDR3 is TGCAGTGCTAGAGTAGGGGACTACGAGCAGTACGTC. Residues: CSARVGDYEQYV.

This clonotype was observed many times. CDR3 region: CARPDRGNYEQYV. In DNA, the CDR3 is TGCGCCAGACCGGACAGAGGAAACTACGAGCAGTACGTC. V is TRBV5-1 and J is TRBJ2-7; D is perhaps TRBD1 (6 bases). The CDR3 length is 13 residues. V gave up 8 bases and J gave up 3 bases, with 15 bases separating them. CDR1 is SGHRS, CDR2 YFSETQ, per germline.

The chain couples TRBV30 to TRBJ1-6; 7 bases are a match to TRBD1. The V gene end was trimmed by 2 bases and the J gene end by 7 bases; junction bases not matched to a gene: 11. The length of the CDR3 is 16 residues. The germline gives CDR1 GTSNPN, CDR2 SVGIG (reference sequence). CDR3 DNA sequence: TGTGCCTGGAGTCGACGCCGGGACAGCAAGAATTCACCCCTCCACTTT. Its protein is CAWSRRRDSKNSPLHF.

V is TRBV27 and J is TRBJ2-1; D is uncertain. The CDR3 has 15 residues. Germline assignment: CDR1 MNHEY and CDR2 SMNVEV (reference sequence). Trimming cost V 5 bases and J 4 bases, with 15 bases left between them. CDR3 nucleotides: TGTGCCAGCAGTCCGACTTACCGCGGATACAATGAGCAGTTCTTC. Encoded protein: CASSPTYRGYNEQFF.

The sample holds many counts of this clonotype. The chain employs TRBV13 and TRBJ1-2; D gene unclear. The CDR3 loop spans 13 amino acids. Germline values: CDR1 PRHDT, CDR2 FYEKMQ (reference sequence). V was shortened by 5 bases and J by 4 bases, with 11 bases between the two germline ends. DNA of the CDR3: TGTGCCAGCAGCCTGGGCCGGACCTATGGCTACACCTTC. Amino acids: CASSLGRTYGYTF.

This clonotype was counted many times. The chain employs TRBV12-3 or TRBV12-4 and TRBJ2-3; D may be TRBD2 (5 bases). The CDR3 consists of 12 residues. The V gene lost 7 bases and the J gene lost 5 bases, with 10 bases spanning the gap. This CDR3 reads CASNEGRDTQYF. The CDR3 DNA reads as TGTGCCAGCAATGAGGGCCGAGATACGCAGTATTTT.

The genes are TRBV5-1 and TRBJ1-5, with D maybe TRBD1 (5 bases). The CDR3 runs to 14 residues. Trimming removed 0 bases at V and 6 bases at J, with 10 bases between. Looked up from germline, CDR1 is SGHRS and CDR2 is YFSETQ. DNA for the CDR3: TGCGCCAGCAGCTTGGATGGGGGTGGTCAGCCCCAGCATTTT. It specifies CASSLDGGGQPQHF.

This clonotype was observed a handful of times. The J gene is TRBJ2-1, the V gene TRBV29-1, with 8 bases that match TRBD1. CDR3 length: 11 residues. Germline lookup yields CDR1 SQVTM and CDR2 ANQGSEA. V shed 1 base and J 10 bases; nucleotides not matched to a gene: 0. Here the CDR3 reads CSVEGDREQFF. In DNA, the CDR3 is TGCAGCGTTGAAGGGGACAGGGAGCAGTTCTTC.

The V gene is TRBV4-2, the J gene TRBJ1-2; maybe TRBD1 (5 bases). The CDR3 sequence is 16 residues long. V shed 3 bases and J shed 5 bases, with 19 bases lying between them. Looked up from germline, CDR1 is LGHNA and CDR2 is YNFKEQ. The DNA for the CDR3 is TGTGCCAGCAGCCAGGGGGTGGCCCCCGAAGATTATGGCTACACCTTC. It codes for CASSQGVAPEDYGYTF.

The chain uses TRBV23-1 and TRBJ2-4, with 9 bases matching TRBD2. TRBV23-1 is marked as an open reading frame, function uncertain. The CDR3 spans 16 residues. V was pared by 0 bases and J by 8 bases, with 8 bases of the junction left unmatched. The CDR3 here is CASSQSKRGANHIQYF. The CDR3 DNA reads TGCGCCAGCAGTCAATCGAAGCGGGGGGCTAACCACATTCAGTACTTC.

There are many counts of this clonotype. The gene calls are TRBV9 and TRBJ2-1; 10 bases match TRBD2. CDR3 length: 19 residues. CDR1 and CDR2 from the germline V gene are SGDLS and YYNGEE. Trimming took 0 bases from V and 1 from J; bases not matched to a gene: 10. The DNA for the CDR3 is TGTGCCAGCAGCGTAGACCCTACACTAGCGGGGCCGTCCTACAATGAGCAGTTCTTC. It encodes CASSVDPTLAGPSYNEQFF.

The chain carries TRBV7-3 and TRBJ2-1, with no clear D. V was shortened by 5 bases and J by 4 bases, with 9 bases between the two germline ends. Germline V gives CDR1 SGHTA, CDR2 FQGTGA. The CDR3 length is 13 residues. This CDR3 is CASSVQRYNEQFF. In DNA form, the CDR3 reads TGTGCCAGCAGCGTACAGCGTTACAATGAGCAGTTCTTC.

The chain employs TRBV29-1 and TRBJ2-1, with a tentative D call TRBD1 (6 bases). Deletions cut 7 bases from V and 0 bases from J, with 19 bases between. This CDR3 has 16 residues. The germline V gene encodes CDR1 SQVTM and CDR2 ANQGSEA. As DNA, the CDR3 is TGCAGCGCCCGTTTTGGGACACTCCTCTCCTACAATGAGCAGTTCTTC. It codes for CSARFGTLLSYNEQFF.

The chain's CDR3 is CASRTGSSTDTQYF. The DNA of the CDR3 is TGTGCCAGCAGGACAGGGTCTAGCACAGATACGCAGTATTTT. This chain links TRBV27 with TRBJ2-3; 7 nucleotides line up with TRBD1. Germline values: CDR1 MNHEY, CDR2 SMNVEV (reference sequence). The CDR3 runs to 14 residues. V dropped 6 bases and J dropped 0; count of bases not matched to a gene: 3.

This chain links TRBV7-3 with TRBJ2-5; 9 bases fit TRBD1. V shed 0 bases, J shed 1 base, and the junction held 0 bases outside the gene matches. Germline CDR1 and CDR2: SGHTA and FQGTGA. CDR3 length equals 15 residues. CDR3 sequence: CASSLTQGAQETQYF. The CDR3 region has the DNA TGTGCCAGCAGCTTAACACAGGGGGCCCAAGAGACCCAGTACTTC.

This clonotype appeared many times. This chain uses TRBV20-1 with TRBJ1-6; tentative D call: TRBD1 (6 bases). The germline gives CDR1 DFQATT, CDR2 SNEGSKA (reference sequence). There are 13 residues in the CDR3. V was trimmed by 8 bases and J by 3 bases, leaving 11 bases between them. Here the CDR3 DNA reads TGCAGTTCACAGGGTTACTATAATTCACCCCTCCACTTT. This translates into CSSQGYYNSPLHF.

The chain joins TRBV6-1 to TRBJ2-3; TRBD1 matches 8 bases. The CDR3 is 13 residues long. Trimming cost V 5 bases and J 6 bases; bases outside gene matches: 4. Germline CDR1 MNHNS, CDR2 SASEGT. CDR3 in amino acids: CASSRTGLDTQYF. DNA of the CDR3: TGTGCCAGCAGTAGGACAGGGCTCGATACGCAGTATTTT.

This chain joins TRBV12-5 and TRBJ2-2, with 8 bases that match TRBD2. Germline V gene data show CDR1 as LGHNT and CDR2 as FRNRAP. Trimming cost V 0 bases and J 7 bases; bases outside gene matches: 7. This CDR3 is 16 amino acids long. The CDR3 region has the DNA TGTGCTAGTGGTTTGGTTTCGGGGGGGCCTATCGGGGAGCTGTTTTTT. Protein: CASGLVSGGPIGELFF.

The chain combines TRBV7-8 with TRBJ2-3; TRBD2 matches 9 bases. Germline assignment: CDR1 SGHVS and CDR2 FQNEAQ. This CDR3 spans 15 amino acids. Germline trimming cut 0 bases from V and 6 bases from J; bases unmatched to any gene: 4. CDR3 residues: CASSLARRGGDTQYF. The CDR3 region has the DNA TGTGCCAGCAGCTTAGCGCGGCGGGGGGGTGATACGCAGTATTTT.

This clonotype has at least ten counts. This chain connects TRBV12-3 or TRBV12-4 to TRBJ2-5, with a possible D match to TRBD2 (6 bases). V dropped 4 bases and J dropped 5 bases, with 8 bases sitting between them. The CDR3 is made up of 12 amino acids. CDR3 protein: CASSSGGETQYF. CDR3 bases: TGTGCCAGCAGTTCTGGGGGGGAGACCCAGTACTTC.

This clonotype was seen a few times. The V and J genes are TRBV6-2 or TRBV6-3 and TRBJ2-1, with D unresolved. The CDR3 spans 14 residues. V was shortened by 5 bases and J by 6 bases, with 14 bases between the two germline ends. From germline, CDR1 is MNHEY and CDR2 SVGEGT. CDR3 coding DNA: TGTGCCAGCAGTCCCGGTCAGGAGTCCAATGAGCAGTTCTTC. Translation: CASSPGQESNEQFF.

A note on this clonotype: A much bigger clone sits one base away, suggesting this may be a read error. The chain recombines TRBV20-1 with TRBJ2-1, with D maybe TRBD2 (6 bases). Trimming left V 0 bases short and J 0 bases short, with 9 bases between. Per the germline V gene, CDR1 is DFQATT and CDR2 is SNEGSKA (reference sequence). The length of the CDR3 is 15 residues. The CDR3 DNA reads TGCAGTGCTAGAGATGGGGGGAGCTCCTACAATGAGCAGTTCTTC. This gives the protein CSARDGGSSYNEQFF.

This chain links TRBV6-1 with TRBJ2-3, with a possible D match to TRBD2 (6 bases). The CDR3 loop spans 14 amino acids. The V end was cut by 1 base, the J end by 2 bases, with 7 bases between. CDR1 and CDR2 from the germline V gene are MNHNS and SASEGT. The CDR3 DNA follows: TGTGCCAGCAGTGAAGGGGGGGACACAGATACGCAGTATTTT. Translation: CASSEGGDTDTQYF.

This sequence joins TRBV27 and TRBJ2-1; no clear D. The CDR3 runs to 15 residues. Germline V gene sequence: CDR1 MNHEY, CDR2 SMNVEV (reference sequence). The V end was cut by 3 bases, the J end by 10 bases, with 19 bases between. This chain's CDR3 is CASSFFRPPVEEQFF. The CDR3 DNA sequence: TGTGCCAGCAGTTTCTTTCGACCCCCCGTAGAGGAGCAGTTCTTC.

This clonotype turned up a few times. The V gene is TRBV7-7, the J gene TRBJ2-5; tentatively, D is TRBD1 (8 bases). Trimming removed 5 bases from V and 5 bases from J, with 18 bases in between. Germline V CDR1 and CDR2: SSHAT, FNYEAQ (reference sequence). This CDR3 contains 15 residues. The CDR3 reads CASSLVGQGGETQYF. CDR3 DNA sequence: TGTGCCAGCAGCCTTGTAGGACAGGGAGGGGAGACCCAGTACTTC.